Shown below are 2 T cell receptor beta chains from a single sample sequenced in a study of T cell changes during pregnancy in multiple sclerosis. Assay used: immunoSEQ multiplex PCR; TCRdb lists only in-frame clones, some missing. The sample consists of about 50,000 clones, 90% to 95% of them appearing once. The material sequenced was CD4+ T cells from peripheral blood mononuclear cells, taken after pregnancy. These receptors were taken from a female donor with multiple sclerosis, enrolled in a pregnancy study.

The rearrangement uses TRBV19 and TRBJ2-7; TRBD2 matches at 10 bases. The CDR3 totals 18 residues. The germline CDR1 and CDR2 sequences are LNHDA and SQIVND (reference sequence). Losses at the gene ends were 4 bases for V and 3 bases for J; bases not matched to a gene: 15. For the CDR3, the DNA is TGTGCCAGTAGTACAACTAGCGGGACAAGAATGAAGGTCTACGAGCAGTACTTC. This encodes CASSTTSGTRMKVYEQYF.

The rearrangement joins TRBV27 to TRBJ2-1; D is possibly TRBD2 (6 bases). CDR3 length: 15 amino acids. Germline V gives CDR1 MNHEY, CDR2 SMNVEV (reference sequence). V was clipped by 8 bases and J by 6 bases, with 20 bases between them. CDR3 sequence: CASGLRLGRGNEQFF. The CDR3 nucleotides read TGTGCCAGCGGCCTCCGGCTAGGGCGGGGCAATGAGCAGTTCTTC.